This T cell receptor beta chain was captured in a study of cytotoxic CD8 clonotypes in ibrutinib-treated CLL (dated by TCRdb to the early 2020s). In terms of the full investigation: The cohort included about 15 treatment-naive and eleven to twelve relapsed/refractory patients; under 18 were IGHV unmutated. Partial responses were observed in about 25 patients and complete responses in 2; after a median follow-up of around 68 months, remission was maintained in roughly 14 patients and progression was observed in approximately 12. Response samples were obtained after a median of approximately 12 months of treatment, with a range of about 6 to 40 months. Samples averaged roughly 260,000 productive templates and some 96,000 productive rearrangements. Of the approximately 87 participants in the trial, 26 had longitudinal samples available. Cryopreserved peripheral blood mononuclear cells were collected at three points: before therapy, at response, and at either sustained remission or disease progression. All remission and progressive disease samples were collected while patients were still receiving ibrutinib. What the authors observed across the whole study: Sampling times were not matched between sustained-remission and progressing patients, and lymph node repertoires were not studied. Baseline clonality was found to be higher than that of age-matched healthy donors and was strongly correlated with circulating CD8+ T-cell counts. Public clonotypes were rare and either shrank or stayed stable during treatment, and the rise in clonality at ibrutinib response reflected expansion of private clonotypes. An increase in clonality was observed at ibrutinib response, with clonality remaining stable during sustained remission and falling back toward baseline at progression.

The junction shows trimming of 11 bases on V and 2 bases on J, plus 13 bases between the germline ends. The germline V gene yields MNHNS for CDR1 and SASEGT for CDR2. CDR3 length: 13 amino acids, cysteine to phenylalanine. Solely the CDR3 DNA is kept, with 39 bases framed from the first base. A MiSeq instrument was used for deep resolution sequencing, which targeted depths ranging from 1 in 1 million up to 1 in 200,000 T cells, with coverage averaging 10x for each clonotype. TCR beta libraries were generated with the immunoSEQ hsTCRB Kit. Per the source publication's procedure: Data were analyzed with ImmunoSEQ Data Assistant and ImmunoSEQ Analyzer, with V, D and J genes assigned per IMGT definitions. Clonality, with values ranging from 0 to 1, was calculated as one minus the normalized Shannon entropy of productive rearrangement frequencies. Only overrepresented clonotypes making up at least 0.05% of each patient's repertoire were included in the public clonotype analysis. About 13 age-matched healthy donor repertoires from immuneACCESS were used as controls for clonality. TCRdb stores this immuneACCESS table with in-frame sequences only. Part of the clones is absent; in the studies checked, under half of the shortfall reflects unresolved V genes, and no reason is known for the rest. The V and J calls and clone size come from that table; D and trimming were worked out from the DNA. The sample table lists approximately 140,000 clones, approximately 90% of them with a count of one. Roughly a tenth of the sample comes from the top ten.

The table lists this clone with a count of one. Its antigen is not yet known. No qualities accompany the bases; no much larger clone lies one base away. This specimen's time point label, interpreted: more than 10 months on ibrutinib. For TCR beta library preparation, approximately 2.2 micrograms of genomic DNA were isolated from cryopreserved PBMCs. High-throughput TCR beta sequencing was performed on longitudinal blood samples from CLL patients receiving ibrutinib monotherapy. The patients were enrolled in a single-center, open-label phase 2 trial of ibrutinib monotherapy. This receptor was taken from a human donor with chronic lymphocytic leukemia. The starting material was PBMCs, obtained after 12 months of ibrutinib treatment. The sequence joins TRBV6-1 to TRBJ1-5, with TRBD1 tentatively as D gene (6 bases match). The nucleotide sequence is given as TGTGCCGCCGGCAGGGGCGGCAATCAGCCCCAGCATTTT. The resulting protein is CAAGRGGNQPQHF.